Below, one T cell receptor beta chain is given with its context. Other DNA variants within this sample encode the same CDR3. Germline V gives CDR1 SNHLY, CDR2 FYNNEI. This CDR3 is built from 12 residues. The ends were cut back, 6 bases at V and 4 bases at J, with 7 bases in the middle. Clones were read by immunoSEQ multiplex PCR, and TCRdb kept only the in-frame ones, dropping some. The table shows roughly 2.4 million clones, with 90% to 97% occurring only once. The sample belongs to a study of shared clonotypes between healthy human individuals. The sequencing input was naive CD4+ T cells sorted from blood. Subset indicated: CD45RA+ positively selected. The chain joins TRBV2 to TRBJ1-3, with D perhaps matching TRBD1 (6 bases). This receptor was obtained from a man aged 18 to 30 in good health. The CDR3 nucleotides are TGTGCCAGCAGAGGGGGAGGAAACACCATATATTTT. Translated: CASRGGGNTIYF.